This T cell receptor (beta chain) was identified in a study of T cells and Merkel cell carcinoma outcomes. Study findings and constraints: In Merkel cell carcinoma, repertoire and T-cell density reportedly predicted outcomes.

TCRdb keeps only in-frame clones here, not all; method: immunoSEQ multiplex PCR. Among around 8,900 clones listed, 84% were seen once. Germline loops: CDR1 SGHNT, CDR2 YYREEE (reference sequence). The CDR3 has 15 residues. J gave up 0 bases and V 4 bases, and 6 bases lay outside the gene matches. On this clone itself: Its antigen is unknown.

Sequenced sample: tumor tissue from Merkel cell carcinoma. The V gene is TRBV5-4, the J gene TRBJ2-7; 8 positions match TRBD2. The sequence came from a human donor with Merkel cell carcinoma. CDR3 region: CASSPGGTGSYEQYF. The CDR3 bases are TGTGCCAGCAGCCCGGGGGGGACGGGCTCCTACGAGCAGTACTTC.